Presented here are 6 T cell receptor beta chains from one specimen sequenced in a study of molecular identifiers for immune sequencing clone quantification (dated by TCRdb to the late 2010s). Libraries came from PCR. Sequenced using a NextSeq 500. TCRdb reran the public reads through fastp at Q25 and MiXCR, keeping productive beta chains. Each entry merges the rows of one CDR3 protein and shows their most common DNA and genes. This sample comprises approximately 320,000 distinct CDR3 sequences, roughly a quarter of them detected only once. Of the sample, around 0.74% falls within the top ten clones. The sample consisted of naive CD8+ T cells from blood, with Jurkat cell RNA spiked in. The cell subset or site label, as the study defines it: FACS-sorted CD8+CD4-CCR7+CD45RA+ naive T cells. The source of these receptors is a human donor in good health. Some libraries in this study had Jurkat cell RNA spiked in.

This clonotype was recorded many times. The chain couples TRBV7-9 to TRBJ2-7; TRBD2 matches at 16 bases. CDR1 is SEHNR and CDR2 is FQNEAQ in the germline V gene (reference sequence). The trim removed 5 bases at V and 6 bases at J, leaving 7 bases unmatched. CDR3 size: 16 residues. In DNA, the CDR3 is TGTGCCAGCAGCCCGCTAGGGACTAGCGGGAGGGCCGAGCAGTACTTC. Translating gives CASSPLGTSGRAEQYF.

This clonotype was counted only a few times. The chain links TRBV30 to TRBJ1-1; D ambiguous. The CDR3 length is 13 residues. V was clipped by 2 bases and J by 2 bases, with 9 bases between them. Germline V CDR1 and CDR2: GTSNPN, SVGIG (reference sequence). The CDR3 sequence is CAWSLDGNTEAFF. As DNA, the CDR3 is TGTGCCTGGAGTTTGGACGGAAACACTGAAGCTTTCTTT.

This clonotype was picked up many times. The chain is built from TRBV7-9 and TRBJ2-5; a possible D gene is TRBD1 (5 bases). Germline-derived CDR1 and CDR2 are SEHNR and FQNEAQ (reference sequence). V lost 5 bases, J lost 1 base, and 11 bases lay in between. The CDR3 has 14 amino acids. The CDR3 DNA sequence: TGTGCCAGCAGCCCGAGGACACTCCAAGAGACCCAGTACTTC. Amino acid sequence: CASSPRTLQETQYF.

With respect to this clonotype: A much larger clone differs by one base, so this may be a read error. V gene TRBV7-9 combines with J gene TRBJ1-1, with D uncertain. CDR1 SEHNR and CDR2 FQNEAQ come from the germline V gene (reference sequence). Trimming shortened V by 5 bases and J by 1 base, and 14 bases separated the two germline ends. The CDR3 is made up of 15 amino acids. The CDR3 bases are TGTGCCAGCAGCCAAGCCAAGCCAGAGAACACTGAAGCTTTCTTT. Its translation is CASSQAKPENTEAFF.

There are a few counts of this clonotype. This chain connects TRBV4-3 to TRBJ1-5; tentative D call: TRBD1 (6 bases). The CDR3 contains 15 residues. Germline V lookup: CDR1 LGHNA, CDR2 YSLEER. Trimming left V 3 bases short and J 3 bases short, with 12 bases between. CDR3 nucleotides: TGCGCCAGCAGCCACGAGACAGGCGACAATCAGCCCCAGCATTTT. Its protein is CASSHETGDNQPQHF.

V and J are TRBV6-5 and TRBJ2-5, with D tentatively TRBD2 (6 bases). Germline V CDR1 and CDR2: MNHEY, SVGAGI. V lost 4 bases, J lost 5 bases, and 11 bases lay in between. The CDR3 totals 13 residues. CDR3 loop: CASSLSSVETQYF. For the CDR3, the DNA is TGTGCCAGCAGTTTATCTAGCGTCGAGACCCAGTACTTC.